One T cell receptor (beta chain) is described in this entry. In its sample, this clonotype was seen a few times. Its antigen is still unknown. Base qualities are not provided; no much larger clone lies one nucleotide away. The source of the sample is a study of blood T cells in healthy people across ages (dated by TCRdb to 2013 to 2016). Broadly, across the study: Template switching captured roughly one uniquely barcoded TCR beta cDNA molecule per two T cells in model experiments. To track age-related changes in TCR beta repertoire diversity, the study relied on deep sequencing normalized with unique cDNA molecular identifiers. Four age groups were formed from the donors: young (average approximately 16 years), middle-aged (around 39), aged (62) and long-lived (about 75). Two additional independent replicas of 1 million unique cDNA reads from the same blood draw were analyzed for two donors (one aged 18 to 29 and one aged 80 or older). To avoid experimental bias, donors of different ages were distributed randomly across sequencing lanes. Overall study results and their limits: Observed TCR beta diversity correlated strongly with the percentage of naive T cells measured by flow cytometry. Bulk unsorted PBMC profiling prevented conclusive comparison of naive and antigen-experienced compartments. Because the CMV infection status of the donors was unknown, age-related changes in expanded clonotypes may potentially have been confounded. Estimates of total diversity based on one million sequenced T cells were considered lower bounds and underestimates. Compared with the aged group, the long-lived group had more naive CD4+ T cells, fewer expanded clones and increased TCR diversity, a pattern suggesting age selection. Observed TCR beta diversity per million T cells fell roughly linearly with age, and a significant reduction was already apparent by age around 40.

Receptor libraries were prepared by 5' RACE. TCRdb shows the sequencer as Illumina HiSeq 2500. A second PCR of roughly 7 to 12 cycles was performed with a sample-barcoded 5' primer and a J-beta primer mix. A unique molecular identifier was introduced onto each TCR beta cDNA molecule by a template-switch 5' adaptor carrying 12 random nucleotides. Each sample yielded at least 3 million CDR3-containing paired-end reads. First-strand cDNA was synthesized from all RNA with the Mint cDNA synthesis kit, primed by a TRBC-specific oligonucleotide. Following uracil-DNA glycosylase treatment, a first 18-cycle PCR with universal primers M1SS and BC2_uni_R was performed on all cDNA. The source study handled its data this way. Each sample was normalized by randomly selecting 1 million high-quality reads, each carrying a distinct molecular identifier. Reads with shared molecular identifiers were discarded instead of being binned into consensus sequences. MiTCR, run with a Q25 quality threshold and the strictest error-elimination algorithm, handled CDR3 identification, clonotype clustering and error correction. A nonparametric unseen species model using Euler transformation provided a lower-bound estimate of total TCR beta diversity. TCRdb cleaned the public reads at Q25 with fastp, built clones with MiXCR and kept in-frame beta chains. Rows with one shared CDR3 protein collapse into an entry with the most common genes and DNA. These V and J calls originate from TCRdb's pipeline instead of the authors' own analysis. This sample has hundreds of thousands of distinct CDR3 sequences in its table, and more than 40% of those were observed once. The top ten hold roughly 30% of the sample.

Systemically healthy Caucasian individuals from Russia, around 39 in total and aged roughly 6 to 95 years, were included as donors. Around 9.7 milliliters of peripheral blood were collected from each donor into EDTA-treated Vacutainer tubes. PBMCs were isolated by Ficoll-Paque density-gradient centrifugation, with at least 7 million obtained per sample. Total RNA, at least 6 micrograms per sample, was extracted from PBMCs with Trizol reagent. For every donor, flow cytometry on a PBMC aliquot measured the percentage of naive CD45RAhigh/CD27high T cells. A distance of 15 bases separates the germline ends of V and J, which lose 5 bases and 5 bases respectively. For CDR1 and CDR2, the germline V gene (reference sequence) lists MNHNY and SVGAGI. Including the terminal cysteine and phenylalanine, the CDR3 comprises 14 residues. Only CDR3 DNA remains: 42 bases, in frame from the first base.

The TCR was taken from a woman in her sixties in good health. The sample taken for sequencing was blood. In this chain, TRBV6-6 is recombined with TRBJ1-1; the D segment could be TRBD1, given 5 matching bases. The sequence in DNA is TGTGCCAGCAGTGGACAAGCGGGTTGGACTGAAGCTTTCTTT. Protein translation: CASSGQAGWTEAFF.